These 25 T cell receptor beta chains came from one sample sequenced in a study of CD8+CD57+ T cells in acquired aplastic anemia (dated 2018 in TCRdb). Instrument on record: Illumina HiSeq 2000. Genomic DNA was used as template for profiling of TCR beta VDJ combinations and CDR3 sequences. TCRdb reworked the public reads: Q25 trimming with fastp, MiXCR clone assembly, productive beta chains retained. When rows share a CDR3 protein, they turn into one entry using the most common DNA and genes. The sample table shows 150,000 to 200,000 distinct CDR3 sequences, and approximately 43% are seen once. The ten largest clones take up about 1.1% of the sample. Sequenced material: sorted CD4+, CD8+, or CD8+CD57+ T cells (not recorded which) from PBMCs. The source is a human donor in good health.

The rearrangement uses TRBV11-2 and TRBJ2-2; TRBD2 might be the D (7 bases). The CDR3 is 13 amino acids. V lost 7 bases and J 6 bases, leaving 12 bases between the germline ends. Germline V gene data show CDR1 as SGHAT and CDR2 as FQNNGV. CDR3 DNA: TGTGCCAGCACCTCGGGGGGCCCCGGGGAGCTGTTTTTT. This translates into CASTSGGPGELFF.

V is TRBV24-1 and J is TRBJ1-5, with no clear D. The CDR3 loop spans 16 amino acids. The germline gives CDR1 KGHDR, CDR2 SFDVKD. Trimming cost V 3 bases and J 5 bases, with 16 bases left between them. The chain's CDR3 is CATSDPKADLHQPQHF. CDR3 nucleotide sequence: TGTGCCACCAGTGATCCTAAAGCTGATCTGCATCAGCCCCAGCATTTT.

The chain links TRBV7-2 to TRBJ2-2; D remains unclear. This CDR3 spans 13 amino acids. Germline CDR1 SGHTA, CDR2 FQGNSA. Trimming removed 7 bases from V and 5 bases from J, with 11 bases in between. CDR3 sequence: CASIYSLTGELFF. DNA for the CDR3: TGTGCCAGCATTTACTCACTTACCGGGGAGCTGTTTTTT.

This chain links TRBV20-1 with TRBJ2-5, with unresolved D. The V gene lost 6 bases and the J gene lost 5 bases, with 19 bases spanning the gap. Germline CDR1 reads DFQATT; CDR2 reads SNEGSKA (reference sequence). The CDR3 is 14 residues long. The CDR3 region is CSALIQGQPETQYF. CDR3 bases: TGCAGTGCGTTAATACAAGGGCAGCCGGAGACCCAGTACTTC.

The chain carries TRBV6-1 and TRBJ2-7, with a weak D call TRBD1 (6 bases). This CDR3 is 13 amino acids long. The germline V and J ends were trimmed by 6 bases and 3 bases, with 12 bases remaining between them. Germline V gene lookup returns CDR1 MNHNS and CDR2 SASEGT. Here the CDR3 DNA reads TGTGCCAGCAGCTTTGACAGGCGCTACGAGCAGTACTTC. This gives the protein CASSFDRRYEQYF.

This clonotype was detected only once. The final CDR3 position lacks the conserved phenylalanine or tryptophan, pointing to a likely read error. The DNA is omitted, as the CDR3 cannot be located on it reliably, and the CDR3 follows TCRdb's listing. The chain couples TRBV15 to TRBJ2-7. Germline V CDR1 and CDR2: LNHNV, YYDKDF (reference sequence). The CDR3 length is 9 residues, termini included. The CDR3 region is CATSRDGYM.

V usage is TRBV29-1 and J usage is TRBJ2-7; 9 bases line up with TRBD1. In germline, CDR1 is SQVTM, CDR2 ANQGSEA. V gave up 8 bases and J gave up 4 bases; unmatched junction bases: 6. There are 12 residues in the CDR3. CDR3 amino acids: CSLRDRAYEQYF. CDR3 sequence (DNA): TGCAGCTTACGGGACAGGGCGTACGAGCAGTACTTC.

The V gene is TRBV19, the J gene TRBJ2-7; D ambiguous. Germline values: CDR1 LNHDA, CDR2 SQIVND (reference sequence). Deletions cut 4 bases from V and 1 base from J, with 11 bases between. This CDR3 has 14 amino acids. The CDR3 loop reads CASSTGLGSYEQYF. The DNA of the CDR3 is TGTGCCAGTAGTACTGGGTTGGGGTCCTACGAGCAGTACTTC.

The chain links TRBV20-1 to TRBJ1-5, with 9 bases lining up with TRBD1. The CDR3 totals 14 residues. From germline, CDR1 is DFQATT and CDR2 SNEGSKA (reference sequence). V was pared by 4 bases and J by 2 bases, with 3 bases of the junction left unmatched. The CDR3 region has the DNA TGCAGTGCTATGGGACAGGGTGGCAATCAGCCCCAGCATTTT. Protein sequence: CSAMGQGGNQPQHF.

This clonotype showed up many times. The chain has TRBV19 and TRBJ2-1; D is unclear. The CDR3 length is 14 residues. V lost 9 bases and J lost 4, with 16 bases in between. CDR1 is LNHDA, CDR2 SQIVND, per germline (reference sequence). CDR3 sequence (DNA): TGTGCCAGCACCGACCCGGTTCGTTACAATGAGCAGTTCTTC. Translated: CASTDPVRYNEQFF.

The chain recombines TRBV6-1 with TRBJ1-6; D ambiguous. Trimming took off 3 bases at V and 7 bases at J, with 10 bases between the two ends. The CDR3 length is 14 residues. The germline gives CDR1 MNHNS, CDR2 SASEGT. The CDR3 bases are TGTGCCAGCAGTGACGGCCCGGAGAATTCACCCCTCCACTTT. Translating it yields CASSDGPENSPLHF.

This clonotype was detected only a few times. V usage is TRBV30 and J usage is TRBJ2-1, with 8 bases aligning to TRBD1. Germline V CDR1 and CDR2: GTSNPN, SVGIG (reference sequence). This CDR3 contains 14 residues. Unmatched junction bases numbered 6, after V lost 2 bases and J lost 6 bases. In DNA form, the CDR3 reads TGTGCCTGGAGTCAGGACAGGGTCGGCAATGAGCAGTTCTTC. It translates to CAWSQDRVGNEQFF.

This clonotype was counted many times. The CDR3 spells CASSAGQGGMPQHF. The CDR3 coding sequence is TGTGCCAGCAGCGCAGGACAGGGGGGAATGCCCCAGCATTTT. This rearrangement joins TRBV9 to TRBJ1-5; 10 bases match TRBD1. Germline V gene sequence: CDR1 SGDLS, CDR2 YYNGEE. Trimming removed 3 bases from V and 9 bases from J; junction bases left unmatched: 6. The CDR3 spans 14 residues.

There are many counts of this clonotype. The chain recombines TRBV10-3 with TRBJ1-3; 9 bases are a match to TRBD1. Germline lookup yields CDR1 ENHRY and CDR2 SYGVKD. With V trimmed by 4 bases and J by 0 bases, 10 bases remained unmatched. This CDR3 region has 18 residues. The CDR3 sequence is CAISGDRAGWGSGNTIYF. The CDR3 DNA is TGTGCCATCAGTGGGGACAGGGCCGGCTGGGGCTCTGGAAACACCATATATTTT.

This clonotype has at least ten counts. The chain has TRBV7-2 and TRBJ2-7, with D possibly called TRBD1 or TRBD2 (5 bases each). Germline CDR1 and CDR2: SGHTA and FQGNSA. Trimming removed 5 bases from V and 5 bases from J, with 13 bases in between. This CDR3 region has 13 residues. CDR3: CASSPGAINEQYF. The CDR3 DNA follows: TGTGCCAGCAGCCCCGGGGCGATAAACGAGCAGTACTTC.

This clonotype was found a few times. The chain carries TRBV20-1 and TRBJ1-1; tentative D call: TRBD1 (5 bases). CDR1 is DFQATT, CDR2 SNEGSKA, per germline (reference sequence). V lost 1 base, J lost 3 bases, and 18 bases lay in between. This CDR3 contains 16 residues. CDR3 coding DNA: TGCAGTGCTAGAGGACAGCCTAGAAGAATGGACACTGAAGCTTTCTTT. The encoded protein is CSARGQPRRMDTEAFF.

Here the CDR3 reads CAWTSGGQHTGELFF. DNA of the CDR3: TGTGCCTGGACCTCCGGGGGACAGCACACCGGGGAGCTGTTTTTT. This chain joins TRBV30 and TRBJ2-2; D is perhaps TRBD1 (7 bases). Germline lookup yields CDR1 GTSNPN and CDR2 SVGIG (reference sequence). CDR3 size: 15 residues. Trimming pared 4 bases from V and 3 bases from J, leaving 15 bases between.

Ten or more counts support this clonotype. This chain uses TRBV12-3 or TRBV12-4 with TRBJ1-5; D gene unclear. The V end was cut by 3 bases, the J end by 7 bases, with 10 bases between. CDR3 length: 13 amino acids. Here the CDR3 reads CASSFREEQPQHF. The CDR3 coding sequence is TGTGCCAGCAGTTTTAGGGAGGAGCAGCCCCAGCATTTT.

CDR3 residues: CASRSGTGEQPQHF. CDR3 in DNA: TGTGCCAGCAGATCGGGGACAGGGGAACAGCCCCAGCATTTT. This chain joins TRBV12-3 or TRBV12-4 and TRBJ1-5; 10 bases are a match to TRBD1. This CDR3 region has 14 residues. Trimming cost V 6 bases and J 7 bases; bases outside gene matches: 6.

As regards this clonotype: At one end, the junction sequence differs from germline, possibly due to a read error. The CDR3 reads CATNRGATGSGNTIYF. CDR3 DNA: TGTGCCACCAACAGAGGGGCCACAGGGTCAGGAAACACCATATATTTT. V is TRBV15 and J is TRBJ1-3; perhaps TRBD1 as D (6 bases). This CDR3 has 16 residues. Germline V gene sequence: CDR1 LNHNV, CDR2 YYDKDF (reference sequence).

This rearrangement joins TRBV2 to TRBJ2-7; no clear D. CDR3 length: 12 amino acids. Trimming stripped 8 bases from V and 4 bases from J, with 12 bases between. Germline V gene lookup returns CDR1 SNHLY and CDR2 FYNNEI. The CDR3 bases are TGTGCCAGCCATACACAGCTTTACGAGCAGTACTTC. It yields the protein CASHTQLYEQYF.

This clonotype turned up a few times. The chain employs TRBV5-8 and TRBJ2-1; 11 bases fit TRBD2. This CDR3 spans 16 amino acids. Germline V gene lookup returns CDR1 SGHTS and CDR2 YDEGEE. The V segment lost 3 bases and the J segment 7 bases; nucleotides outside the gene matches: 9. This chain's CDR3 is CASSWPLAGGLNEQFF. The CDR3 nucleotides read TGTGCCAGCAGCTGGCCCCTAGCGGGGGGTCTGAATGAGCAGTTCTTC.

To note about this clonotype: One end of the junction fails to match germline, which may point to a read error. J is TRBJ1-3 and V is TRBV10-1; 8 bases map to TRBD1. Germline V lookup: CDR1 WNHNN, CDR2 SYGVQD (reference sequence). The CDR3 loop spans 14 amino acids. CDR3 residues: CASRTGPSGNTIYF. CDR3 DNA: TGTGCCAGCAGGACAGGGCCATCTGGAAACACCATATATTTT.

This chain connects TRBV7-9 to TRBJ1-2; D gene uncertain. The V gene lost 1 base and the J gene lost 8 bases, with 8 bases spanning the gap. The CDR3 has 12 amino acids. The germline V gene encodes CDR1 SEHNR and CDR2 FQNEAQ (reference sequence). The CDR3 is CASSLGVAGYTF. As DNA, the CDR3 is TGTGCCAGCAGCTTAGGGGTGGCCGGCTACACCTTC.

This clonotype showed up many times. The genes are TRBV13 and TRBJ2-7; D is unclear. Trimming removed 4 bases at V and 3 bases at J, with 10 bases between. The CDR3 loop spans 13 amino acids. Germline assignment: CDR1 PRHDT and CDR2 FYEKMQ (reference sequence). CDR3 nucleotide sequence: TGTGCCAGCAGCTCTAGTCGGAACTACGAGCAGTACTTC. Translating it yields CASSSSRNYEQYF. Supplemented by reference TRBV13 and TRBJ2-7, the full variable domain reads AAGVIQSPRHLIKEKRETATLKCYPIPRHDTVYWYQQGPGQDPQFLISFYEKMQSDKGSIPDRFSAQQFSDYHSELNMSSLELGDSALYFCASSSSRNYEQYFGPGTRLTVT.